This T cell receptor (beta chain) derives from a study of CD8+ T cells in alopecia areata (dated 2018 in TCRdb). The study in broad terms: Treated patients were enrolled in an open-label pilot trial of oral tofacitinib at 5 to 10 mg twice daily for moderate-to-severe alopecia areata. Patients stayed on tofacitinib for 6 to 18 months and then had 6 months of follow-up off drug so that delayed response and recurrence could be assessed. In treated patients, disease severity was measured using the SALT score, which gives the percentage of scalp surface area affected. To study T cell clonal expansion in alopecia areata, the researchers applied high-throughput TCRbeta sequencing to both the C3H/HeJ mouse model and human patients. Human TCRbeta sequencing covered scalp tissue and sorted CD4+ and CD8+ peripheral blood T cells from patchy and totalis/universalis alopecia areata patients and healthy controls. Patients on tofacitinib were biopsied at baseline and after 4 and 24 weeks of treatment, and several of the patients also had a later scalp biopsy. Scalp clonality was compared across normal scalp (n=4), patchy alopecia areata scalp (n=8), and alopecia totalis/universalis scalp (n=8). RNA came from the PAXgene miRNA kit for fixed scalp, the miRNeasy kit for PBMCs, and the RNeasy kit for mouse skin. TCRbeta CDR3 regions were amplified by immunoSEQ multiplex PCR with 35 Vbeta forward and 13 Jbeta reverse primers. On the study overall, not on this receptor specifically: During tofacitinib treatment, many expanded lesional clones remained in scalp and blood, and this persistence may partly explain relapse after treatment is stopped. TCR sequences shared between patients were less clear than in mice, possibly partly because of HLA diversity in the patient population. Scalp clonality and the number of expanded CD8+ clones among the top 100 scalp clones were significantly decreased by tofacitinib. Unlike mouse skin, where gammadelta T cells dominate, normal human skin contains resident alphabeta T cells that get sequenced too, which complicates analysis of the scalp TCR repertoire. The treated cohort was small, with a single nonresponder, so links between baseline CD8+ expansion and response need larger studies. Compared with normal scalp, lesional scalp had higher clonality and more expanded CD8+ clones, particularly in alopecia totalis/universalis, a pattern that suggests antigenic drive.

Interpreted using the paper, the time point label stands for: 20 to 30 weeks on oral tofacitinib. Interpreted using the paper, the treatment or condition label stands for: oral pan-JAK inhibitor, 5-10 mg twice daily. Lesional scalp punch biopsies and peripheral blood were obtained from alopecia areata patients. PBMCs were separated by density centrifugation and stained for CD3, CD4 and CD8, after which CD4+ and CD8+ T cells were sorted on a FACSAria. Regarding this clone: The clone's antigen remains unknown. Base-call qualities are not available, and no considerably larger clone is one nucleotide away.

The germline V gene encodes CDR1 SGDLS and CDR2 YYNGEE. Clipping removes 0 bases from V and 4 bases from J, with 6 as the unmatched junction base count. The CDR3 runs 16 residues from the cysteine to the phenylalanine. The only DNA kept is the CDR3, 48 bases in frame from the first base. The library was produced with the immunoSEQ multiplex PCR assay. For TCR sequencing, RNA was extracted from every sample and reverse transcribed into cDNA to serve as template. SuperScript III was used to make first-strand cDNA, primed with a 2:1 mix of oligo-dT and random hexamers. A synthetic immune receptor repertoire was used to measure amplification bias, and any remaining bias was corrected computationally. On the study's bioinformatics: Raw reads were preprocessed for error removal, and CDR3 was defined according to IMGT conventions as running from the conserved cysteine to phenylalanine. To get clonality, Shannon entropy was normalized by log2 of the number of productive unique TCRs and the result was subtracted from 1. CD4 or CD8 identity of scalp clones was inferred by cross-referencing scalp TCRbeta sequences with sorted blood CD4 and CD8 repertoires. TCRdb limited this immuneACCESS table to in-frame rearrangements with V and J called. A share of clones is missing; checked studies link under half to unresolved V genes, and the rest is unexplained. That table supplies the V and J calls and clone size; D and trimming were determined from the DNA. This sample holds about 200,000 clones; less than 65% were observed only once. The top ten clones comprise 0.95% to 1.1% of the sample.

This clonotype originated in a human donor with alopecia areata. This sequence uses TRBV9 and TRBJ1-4, with 7 junctional bases fitting TRBD1. The sequenced sample was CD4+ T cells sorted from blood, obtained at week 24, from a patient treated with tofacitinib. The DNA sequence is as follows: TGTGCCAGCAGCGTAGGGACAGGCGAATATAATGAAAAACTGTTTTTT. Its amino acids are CASSVGTGEYNEKLFF.